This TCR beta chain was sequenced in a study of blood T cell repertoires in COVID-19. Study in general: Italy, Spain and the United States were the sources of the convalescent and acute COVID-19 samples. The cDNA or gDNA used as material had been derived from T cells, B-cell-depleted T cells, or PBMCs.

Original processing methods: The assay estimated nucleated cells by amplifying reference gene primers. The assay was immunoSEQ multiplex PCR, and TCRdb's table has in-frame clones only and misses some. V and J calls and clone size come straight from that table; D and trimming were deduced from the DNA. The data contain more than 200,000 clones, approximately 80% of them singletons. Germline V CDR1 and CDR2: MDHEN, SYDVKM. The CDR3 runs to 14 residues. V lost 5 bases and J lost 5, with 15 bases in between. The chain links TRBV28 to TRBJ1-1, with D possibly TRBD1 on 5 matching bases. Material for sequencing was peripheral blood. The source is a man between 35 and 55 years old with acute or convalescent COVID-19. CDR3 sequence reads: CASSSLGGRTEAFF. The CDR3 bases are TGTGCCAGCAGTAGTTTGGGGGGGAGAACTGAAGCTTTCTTT.